The rows below give T cell receptor beta chains drawn from one sample of a study of radiation and T cells in renal cell carcinoma. Sequencing was performed with immunoSEQ multiplex PCR; in TCRdb, only in-frame clones are kept and a portion is missing. The data contain about 120,000 clones, around 81% of them singletons. Sample: blood, taken from a patient whose treatment included radiotherapy and nephrectomy. These receptors were obtained from a man between 45 and 60 years old with renal cell carcinoma. The CDR3 runs from the conserved cysteine through the conserved F or W. The D gene is left open where the match is weak. The size entry is marked missing in some rows and otherwise reads once, few, many or a size class.

d_call | j_call | clone_size | v_call | cdr3_aa | cdr3_nt
NA | TRBJ2-7 | NA | TRBV30 | CAWERDNYEQYF | TGTGCCTGGGAAAGGGACAACTACGAGCAGTACTTC
TRBD2 | TRBJ2-3 | NA | TRBV2 | CASSRLAASTDTQYF | TGTGCCAGCAGTCGACTAGCGGCTAGCACAGATACGCAGTATTTT
NA | TRBJ2-3 | NA | TRBV10-1 | CASSEANRVGTDTQYF | TGCGCCAGCAGTGAGGCCAACAGGGTGGGCACAGATACGCAGTATTTT
TRBD1 | TRBJ2-3 | NA | TRBV5-1 | CASSLGQGATDTQYF | TGCGCCAGCAGCTTGGGACAGGGGGCAACAGATACGCAGTATTTT
NA | TRBJ2-7 | NA | TRBV4-2 | CASSQDIGAGHHEQYF | TGTGCCAGCAGCCAAGATATAGGCGCGGGCCACCACGAGCAGTACTTC
NA | TRBJ2-5 | NA | TRBV20-1 | CSAMPGEDQYF | TGCAGTGCTATGCCGGGCGAGGACCAGTACTTC
NA | TRBJ2-7 | NA | TRBV11-3 | CASSLDRGHEQYF | TGTGCCAGCAGCTTAGACAGAGGCCACGAGCAGTACTTC
TRBD2 | TRBJ2-1 | NA | TRBV6-6 | CASSYSGVDEQFF | TGTGCCAGCAGTTACAGCGGGGTCGATGAGCAGTTCTTC
TRBD2 | TRBJ2-3 | NA | TRBV5-1 | CASNLHSGATDTQYF | TGCGCCAGCAACCTCCACAGCGGGGCCACAGATACGCAGTATTTT
NA | TRBJ2-2 | NA | TRBV30 | CAWSGGSYSNTGELFF | TGTGCCTGGAGTGGGGGGAGCTACTCGAACACCGGGGAGCTGTTTTTT
NA | TRBJ1-4 | few | TRBV9 | CASSVAAGPEKLFF | TGTGCCAGCAGCGTAGCTGCAGGGCCCGAAAAACTGTTTTTT
TRBD1 | TRBJ1-1 | NA | TRBV28 | CASSLKRTGGTEAFF | TGTGCCAGCAGTTTAAAACGGACAGGGGGCACTGAAGCTTTCTTT
TRBD2 | TRBJ2-7 | NA | TRBV5-1 | CASSSGTSGRASYEQYF | TGCGCCAGCAGCTCGGGGACTAGCGGGAGGGCCTCCTACGAGCAGTACTTC
TRBD2 | TRBJ2-5 | NA | TRBV10-3 | CATRDGTSGKETQYF | TGTGCCACCAGGGACGGGACTAGCGGGAAAGAGACCCAGTACTTC
NA | TRBJ2-7 | NA | TRBV6-1 | CASSEPRLGVRNEQYF | TGTGCCAGCAGTGAACCCCGTCTCGGGGTTCGGAACGAGCAGTACTTC
NA | TRBJ2-5 | NA | TRBV7-3 | CASSLTWDQETQYF | TGTGCCAGCAGCTTAACTTGGGATCAAGAGACCCAGTACTTC
TRBD2 | TRBJ2-3 | NA | TRBV9 | CASAGSGGAFTDTQYF | TGTGCCAGCGCAGGTAGCGGGGGGGCGTTCACAGATACGCAGTATTTT
NA | TRBJ1-4 | NA | TRBV6-1 | CASSERAGEKLFF | TGTGCCAGCAGTGAACGAGCAGGTGAAAAACTGTTTTTT
TRBD1 | TRBJ1-4 | NA | TRBV7-2 | CASSPGQGGEKLFF | TGTGCCAGCAGCCCAGGACAGGGCGGTGAAAAACTGTTTTTT
TRBD2 | TRBJ2-4 | NA | TRBV2 | CASTGLASVAKNIQYF | TGTGCCAGCACGGGACTAGCCTCGGTAGCCAAAAACATTCAGTACTTC